A selection of T cell receptor beta chains follows, all from one sample in a study of T cells in Graves' hyperthyroidism and ophthalmopathy. TCRdb independently ran MiXCR on the multiplex PCR reads; one entry per CDR3 protein. The profile shows 450,000 to 700,000 distinct CDR3 sequences, 46% of them singletons. The specimen sequenced was peripheral blood or thyroid tissue (not recorded which). These receptors originate from a woman aged 18-29 years with Graves' hyperthyroidism. CDR3s include the opening cysteine and the closing phenylalanine or tryptophan. The order of the fields is D gene, V gene, clone size, J gene, CDR3 DNA, CDR3 protein. The D gene is left open where the match is weak. Only part of the rows carry a size: once, few, many, or a class if the clone is expanded.

D gene: NA
V gene: TRBV7-9
clone size: many
J gene: TRBJ1-2
CDR3 DNA: TGTGCCAGCAGCTTACCAGCCAGGTCCCCCTATGGCTACACCTTC
CDR3 protein: CASSLPARSPYGYTF

D gene: NA
V gene: TRBV6-2/TRBV6-3
clone size: many
J gene: TRBJ1-2
CDR3 DNA: TGTGCCAGCAGCTCCGACCGTACCTATGGCTACACCTTC
CDR3 protein: CASSSDRTYGYTF

D gene: NA
V gene: TRBV15
clone size: NA
J gene: TRBJ1-5
CDR3 DNA: TGTGCCACCAGCACCCGACTAGCGGACCGGCCCCAGCATTTT
CDR3 protein: CATSTRLADRPQHF

D gene: TRBD1
V gene: TRBV5-1
clone size: few
J gene: TRBJ2-7
CDR3 DNA: TGCGCCAGCAGCCCACAGGGGGTTCTGTACGAGCAGTACTTC
CDR3 protein: CASSPQGVLYEQYF

D gene: NA
V gene: TRBV12-3/TRBV12-4
clone size: NA
J gene: TRBJ1-5
CDR3 DNA: TGTGCCAGCACCTCATCGGGAGATAGCAATCAGCCCCAGCATTTT
CDR3 protein: CASTSSGDSNQPQHF

D gene: NA
V gene: TRBV9
clone size: many
J gene: TRBJ2-5
CDR3 DNA: TGTGCCAGCAGCGCACCAGGGGGGCCAGTGACCCAGTACTTC
CDR3 protein: CASSAPGGPVTQYF

D gene: NA
V gene: TRBV11-2
clone size: many
J gene: TRBJ1-4
CDR3 DNA: TGTGCCAGCAGCCCCGTCCGGAGGGAACTGTTTTTT
CDR3 protein: CASSPVRRELFF

D gene: TRBD2
V gene: TRBV9
clone size: few
J gene: TRBJ2-2
CDR3 DNA: TGTGCCAGCAGCGTAGTACTAGCGGGAGGAGGTACCGGGGAGCTGTTTTTT
CDR3 protein: CASSVVLAGGGTGELFF

D gene: NA
V gene: TRBV20-1
clone size: NA
J gene: TRBJ2-7
CDR3 DNA: TGCAGTGCTTTCGGGGAATCCTACAATGAGCAGTACTTC
CDR3 protein: CSAFGESYNEQYF

D gene: NA
V gene: TRBV6-1
clone size: few
J gene: TRBJ2-6
CDR3 DNA: TGTGCCAGCAGGGATAATTCGGGCCTTTCTGGGGCCAACGTCCTGACTTTC
CDR3 protein: CASRDNSGLSGANVLTF

D gene: NA
V gene: TRBV7-8
clone size: many
J gene: TRBJ1-2
CDR3 DNA: TGTGCCAGCAGCTTAAGGGCAGCGGGCCCTGATGGCTACACCTTC
CDR3 protein: CASSLRAAGPDGYTF

D gene: NA
V gene: TRBV2
clone size: NA
J gene: TRBJ2-2
CDR3 DNA: TGTGCCAGCAGAGGCTTCGGGACAGGGGAGCTGTTTTTT
CDR3 protein: CASRGFGTGELFF

D gene: TRBD2
V gene: TRBV20-1
clone size: once
J gene: TRBJ2-5
CDR3 DNA: TGCAGTGCTAGACCAGGGAGCGGGATATCGGAGACCCAGTACTTC
CDR3 protein: CSARPGSGISETQYF

D gene: NA
V gene: TRBV10-3
clone size: NA
J gene: TRBJ2-2
CDR3 DNA: TGTGCCATTAGTAAGACTAGGGGTGCAGGAAACACCGGGGAGCTGTTTTTT
CDR3 protein: CAISKTRGAGNTGELFF

D gene: TRBD2
V gene: TRBV14
clone size: many
J gene: TRBJ2-5
CDR3 DNA: TGTGCCAGCAGCCACTCCCTGACTAGCGGGAGAGAGACCCAGTACTTC
CDR3 protein: CASSHSLTSGRETQYF

D gene: NA
V gene: TRBV29-1
clone size: many
J gene: TRBJ2-7
CDR3 DNA: TGCAGCGTTGAAATCCCAGCTAGCTACGAGCAGTACTTC
CDR3 protein: CSVEIPASYEQYF

D gene: NA
V gene: TRBV6-5
clone size: many
J gene: TRBJ1-1
CDR3 DNA: TGTGCCAGCAGTTACGCCGGGGGTGAAGCTTTCTTT
CDR3 protein: CASSYAGGEAFF

D gene: TRBD1
V gene: TRBV7-2
clone size: NA
J gene: TRBJ1-3
CDR3 DNA: TGTGCCAGCAGCTTAGCGGGACAGTCCATATATTTT
CDR3 protein: CASSLAGQSIYF

D gene: NA
V gene: TRBV6-1
clone size: NA
J gene: TRBJ2-7
CDR3 DNA: TGTGCCAGCAGTTATTCGGGGTCCAATGAGCAGTACTTC
CDR3 protein: CASSYSGSNEQYF

D gene: TRBD1
V gene: TRBV19
clone size: NA
J gene: TRBJ1-2
CDR3 DNA: TGTGCCAGTAGCCCATTGACAGGGGATGGCTACACCTTC
CDR3 protein: CASSPLTGDGYTF

D gene: TRBD2
V gene: TRBV7-9
clone size: few
J gene: TRBJ2-1
CDR3 DNA: TGTGCCAGCAGCTTCGGGGGTAGCGGGAGTAGTGAGCAGTTCTTC
CDR3 protein: CASSFGGSGSSEQFF

D gene: TRBD2
V gene: TRBV7-8
clone size: many
J gene: TRBJ2-7
CDR3 DNA: TGTGCCAGCAGCTTGGGACTAGCGGATTTCTACGAGCAGTACTTC
CDR3 protein: CASSLGLADFYEQYF

D gene: NA
V gene: TRBV4-1
clone size: NA
J gene: TRBJ1-2
CDR3 DNA: TGCGCCAGCAGCCAAGTGGCAGGGCAGGTCGACTATGGCTACACCTTC
CDR3 protein: CASSQVAGQVDYGYTF

D gene: NA
V gene: TRBV4-1
clone size: many
J gene: TRBJ2-5
CDR3 DNA: TGCGCCAGCAGCCAAGAGGGACGGAACCAAGAGACCCAGTACTTC
CDR3 protein: CASSQEGRNQETQYF